This T cell receptor beta chain was recovered during a study of blood T cell repertoires in COVID-19. In the study overall: The cDNA or gDNA used as material had been derived from T cells, B-cell-depleted T cells, or PBMCs.

Deletions cut 6 bases from V and 2 bases from J, with 10 bases between. Germline V gives CDR1 MNHEY, CDR2 SVGAGI. There are 13 residues in the CDR3. In the original analysis: Counts of nucleated cells, estimated from reference gene primer amplification, were obtained. Sequencing used immunoSEQ multiplex PCR; TCRdb keeps in-frame clones, though not all of them. V, J and clone size reflect that table, while D and trimming were determined from the DNA. The table includes a few hundred thousand clones, approximately 82% detected once. The chain couples TRBV6-5 to TRBJ1-2; D possibly corresponds to TRBD1 (5 bases). Sequencing used PBMCs or T cells enriched from blood (not recorded which). This sequence originates from a man in his forties who had recovered from COVID-19. The CDR3 nucleotides are TGTGCCAGCAGAGCAGGGCCCAACTATGGCTACACCTTC. It yields the protein CASRAGPNYGYTF.